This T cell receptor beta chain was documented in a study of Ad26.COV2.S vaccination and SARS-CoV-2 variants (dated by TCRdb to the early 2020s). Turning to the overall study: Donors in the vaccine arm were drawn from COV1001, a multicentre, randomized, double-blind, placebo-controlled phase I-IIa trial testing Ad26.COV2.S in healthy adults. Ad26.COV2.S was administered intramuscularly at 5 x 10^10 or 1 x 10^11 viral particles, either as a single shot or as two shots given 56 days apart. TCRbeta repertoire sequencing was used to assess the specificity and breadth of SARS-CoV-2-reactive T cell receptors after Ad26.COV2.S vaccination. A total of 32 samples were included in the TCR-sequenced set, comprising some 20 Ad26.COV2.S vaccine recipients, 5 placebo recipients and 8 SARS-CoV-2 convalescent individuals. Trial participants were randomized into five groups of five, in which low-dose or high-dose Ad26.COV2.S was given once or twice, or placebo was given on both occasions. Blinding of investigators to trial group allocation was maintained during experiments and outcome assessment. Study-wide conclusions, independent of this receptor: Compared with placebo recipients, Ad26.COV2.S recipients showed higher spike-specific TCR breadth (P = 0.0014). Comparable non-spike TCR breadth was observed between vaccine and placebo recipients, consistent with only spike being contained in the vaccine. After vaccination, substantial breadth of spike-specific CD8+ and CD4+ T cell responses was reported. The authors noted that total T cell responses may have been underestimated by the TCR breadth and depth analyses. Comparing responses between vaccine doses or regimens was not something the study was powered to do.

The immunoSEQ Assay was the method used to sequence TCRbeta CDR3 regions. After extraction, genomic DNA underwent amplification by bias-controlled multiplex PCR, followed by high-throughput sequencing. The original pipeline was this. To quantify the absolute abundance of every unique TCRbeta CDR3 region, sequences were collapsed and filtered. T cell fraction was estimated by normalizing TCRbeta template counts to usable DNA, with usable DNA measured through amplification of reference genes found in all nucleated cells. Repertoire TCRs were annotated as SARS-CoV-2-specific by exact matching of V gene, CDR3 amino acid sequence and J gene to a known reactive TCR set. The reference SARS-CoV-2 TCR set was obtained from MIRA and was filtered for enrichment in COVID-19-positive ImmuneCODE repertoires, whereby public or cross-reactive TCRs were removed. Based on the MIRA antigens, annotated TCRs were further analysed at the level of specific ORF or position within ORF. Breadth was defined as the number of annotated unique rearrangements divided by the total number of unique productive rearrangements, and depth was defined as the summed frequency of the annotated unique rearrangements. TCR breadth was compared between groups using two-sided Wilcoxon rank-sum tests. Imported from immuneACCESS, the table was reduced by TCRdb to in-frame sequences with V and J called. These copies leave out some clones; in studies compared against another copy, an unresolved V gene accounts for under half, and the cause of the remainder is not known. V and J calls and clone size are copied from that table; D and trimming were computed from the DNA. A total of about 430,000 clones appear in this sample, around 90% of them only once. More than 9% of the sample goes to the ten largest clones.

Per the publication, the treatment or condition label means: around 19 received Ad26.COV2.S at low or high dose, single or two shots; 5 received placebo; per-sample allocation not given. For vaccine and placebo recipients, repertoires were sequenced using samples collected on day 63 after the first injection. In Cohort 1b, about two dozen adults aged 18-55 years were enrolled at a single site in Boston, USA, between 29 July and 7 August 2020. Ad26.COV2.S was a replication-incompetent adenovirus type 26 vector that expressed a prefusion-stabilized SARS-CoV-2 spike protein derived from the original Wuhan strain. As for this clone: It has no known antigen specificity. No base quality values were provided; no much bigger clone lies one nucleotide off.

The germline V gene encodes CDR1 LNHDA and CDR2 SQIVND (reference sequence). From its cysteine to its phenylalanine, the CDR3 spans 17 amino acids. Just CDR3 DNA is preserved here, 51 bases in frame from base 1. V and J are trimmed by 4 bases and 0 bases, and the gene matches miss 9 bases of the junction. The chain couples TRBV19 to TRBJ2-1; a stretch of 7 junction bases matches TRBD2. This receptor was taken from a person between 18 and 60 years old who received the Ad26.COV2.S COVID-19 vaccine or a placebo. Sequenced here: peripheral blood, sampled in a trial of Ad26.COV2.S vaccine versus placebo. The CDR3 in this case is CASSTPAGGSSYNEQFF. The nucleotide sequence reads TGTGCCAGTAGTACCCCCGCCGGGGGGAGCTCCTACAATGAGCAGTTCTTC.